This T cell receptor beta chain was identified during a study of control samples from healthy donors and cancer patients. The repertoire was sequenced with immunoSEQ multiplex PCR; TCRdb's copy has only in-frame clones and lacks some. The repertoire has fewer than 200,000 clones, 96% of them found once; the top ten carry 1%. CDR1 is LGHDT, CDR2 YNNKEL, per germline (reference sequence). J was trimmed by 7 bases and V by 4 bases; bases with no gene match: 11. This CDR3 spans 16 amino acids. The sequenced material came from blood. The TCR was taken from a woman aged 25 to 39 in good health. This sequence joins TRBV3-1 (or the pseudogene TRBV3-2) and TRBJ2-1; 9 bases align to TRBD2. The CDR3 DNA is TGTGCCAGCAGCCGGGCTAGCGGGGCTGAGGGGAATGAGCAGTTCTTC. Translating gives CASSRASGAEGNEQFF.